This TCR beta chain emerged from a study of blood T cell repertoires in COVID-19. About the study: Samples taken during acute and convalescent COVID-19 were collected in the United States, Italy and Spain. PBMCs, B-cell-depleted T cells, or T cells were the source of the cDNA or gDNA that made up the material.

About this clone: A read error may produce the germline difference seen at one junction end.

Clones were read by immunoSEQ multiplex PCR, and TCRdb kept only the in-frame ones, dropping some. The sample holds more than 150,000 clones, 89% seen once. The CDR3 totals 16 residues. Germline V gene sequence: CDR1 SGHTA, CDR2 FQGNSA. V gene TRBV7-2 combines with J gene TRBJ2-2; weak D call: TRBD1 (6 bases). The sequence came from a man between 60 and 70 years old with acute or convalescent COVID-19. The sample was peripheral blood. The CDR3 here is CASSPGPRGNAGELFF. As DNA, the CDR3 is TGTGCCAGCAGCCCGGGCCCGAGGGGGAACGCCGGGGAGCTGTTTTTT.